The 25 T cell receptor beta chains presented below share a single source sample, sequenced in a study of blood T cell repertoires in COVID-19. The protocol was immunoSEQ multiplex PCR, while the TCRdb copy is restricted to in-frame clones and leaves out a portion. The sample yields tens of thousands of clones, 88% seen once. The specimen sequenced was peripheral blood. The source is a human donor in a cohort sampled during active COVID-19.

CDR3 in amino acids: CASGLWAKSWKYNSPLHF. The CDR3 bases are TGTGCCAGTGGGCTTTGGGCCAAATCCTGGAAATATAATTCACCCCTCCACTTT. The chain is built from TRBV5-3 and TRBJ1-6; D ambiguous. TRBV5-3 qualifies as an ORF whose function is uncertain. CDR3 size: 18 residues. Trimming removed 8 bases from V and 4 bases from J, with 25 bases in between.

This clone was found once. The chain uses TRBV7-9 and TRBJ1-2, with TRBD1 identical over 7 bases. The CDR3 contains 19 residues. Germline lookup yields CDR1 SEHNR and CDR2 FQNEAQ (reference sequence). Trimming cost V 2 bases and J 6 bases; bases outside gene matches: 21. The CDR3 nucleotides are TGTGCCAGCAGCTTATCAATAGGGACAGCGGGTGTGACGGGTAATGGCTACACCTTC. Amino acids: CASSLSIGTAGVTGNGYTF.

This clone was recorded once. V and J are TRBV11-2 and TRBJ1-6, with TRBD1 matching 10 bases. The germline V gene encodes CDR1 SGHAT and CDR2 FQNNGV. The CDR3 is 14 residues long. V dropped 1 base and J dropped 15; count of bases not matched to a gene: 6. As DNA, the CDR3 is TGTGCCAGCAGCTTAGGACAGGGGGCCAGTAACCTCCACTTT. Amino acids: CASSLGQGASNLHF.

The V call is TRBV15, the J call TRBJ2-1; 10 nucleotides align to TRBD2. The CDR3 covers 17 residues. Germline V lookup: CDR1 LNHNV, CDR2 YYDKDF (reference sequence). J lost 1 base, V lost 5 bases, and 8 bases had no gene match. CDR3 sequence: CATSLTSGIGSYNEQFF. DNA for the CDR3: TGTGCCACCAGCCTAACTAGCGGGATAGGGTCCTACAATGAGCAGTTCTTC.

CDR3 region: CASSPAGTSGETQYF. The CDR3 nucleotides read TGTGCCAGCAGCCCGGCCGGGACTAGCGGAGAGACCCAGTACTTC. The chain joins TRBV7-6 to TRBJ2-5; 11 bases line up with TRBD2. Germline V lookup: CDR1 SGHVS, CDR2 FNYEAQ. The CDR3 has 15 residues. V trimming: 5 bases; J trimming: 4 bases; junction bases outside the gene matches: 6.

This chain joins TRBV5-5 and TRBJ2-3; 9 nucleotides match TRBD2. Per germline, CDR1 SGHKS and CDR2 YYEKEE (reference sequence). Trimming removed 1 base from V and 2 bases from J; junction bases left unmatched: 2. This CDR3 is built from 15 residues. The CDR3 spells CASSLLAGPTDTQYF. The CDR3 coding sequence is TGTGCCAGCAGCTTGCTAGCGGGGCCCACAGATACGCAGTATTTT.

The chain combines TRBV7-2 with TRBJ2-7; 11 bases agree with TRBD2. Germline assignment: CDR1 SGHTA and CDR2 FQGNSA. With V trimmed by 4 bases and J by 5 bases, 1 base remained unmatched. The CDR3 contains 13 residues. CDR3 region: CASSWGLADEQYF. Here the CDR3 DNA reads TGTGCCAGCAGCTGGGGACTAGCGGACGAGCAGTACTTC.

The V gene is TRBV7-2, the J gene TRBJ2-1, with 9 bases identical to TRBD2. This CDR3 region has 14 residues. Germline values: CDR1 SGHTA, CDR2 FQGNSA. V was pared by 6 bases and J by 6 bases, with 6 bases of the junction left unmatched. CDR3 nucleotide sequence: TGTGCCAGCAGACTTCGACTAGCGGCCAATGAGCAGTTCTTC. Residues: CASRLRLAANEQFF.

V gene TRBV6-5 combines with J gene TRBJ1-1; D unclear. Looked up from germline, CDR1 is MNHEY and CDR2 is SVGAGI. The ends were cut back, 5 bases at V and 3 bases at J, with 10 bases in the middle. The CDR3 spans 13 residues. The CDR3, as DNA: TGTGCCAGCAGTCTCGTCAGATACACTGAAGCTTTCTTT. Protein sequence: CASSLVRYTEAFF.

CDR3 in DNA: TGTGCCAGCAGCTCTACAGGGATCTATGGCTACACCTTC. This encodes CASSSTGIYGYTF. The chain links TRBV11-2 to TRBJ1-2, with TRBD1 as a possible D gene (6 bases). This CDR3 has 13 amino acids. Trimming cost V 4 bases and J 4 bases, with 10 bases left between them. CDR1 is SGHAT, CDR2 FQNNGV, per germline.

The V and J genes are TRBV28 and TRBJ1-5; 9 positions agree with TRBD1. CDR1 is MDHEN and CDR2 is SYDVKM in the germline V gene. With V trimmed by 3 bases and J by 6 bases, 3 bases remained unmatched. CDR3 length: 14 residues. CDR3 amino acids: CASSFPDRGQPQHF. The DNA of the CDR3 is TGTGCCAGCAGTTTCCCGGACAGGGGTCAGCCCCAGCATTTT. Combining the CDR3 with reference TRBV28 and TRBJ1-5 gives the whole variable domain DVKVTQSSRYLVKRTGEKVFLECVQDMDHENMFWYRQDPGLGLRLIYFSYDVKMKEKGDIPEGYSVSREKKERFSLILESASTNQTSMYLCASSFPDRGQPQHFGDGTRLSIL.

The chain couples TRBV7-9 to TRBJ2-1; 8 bases agree with TRBD2. The CDR3 loop spans 15 amino acids. Per the germline V gene, CDR1 is SEHNR and CDR2 is FQNEAQ (reference sequence). V gave up 4 bases and J gave up 6 bases; unmatched junction bases: 8. CDR3 nucleotide sequence: TGTGCCAGCAGCTACGGTGCGGGAGGATTCAATGAGCAGTTCTTC. Translating gives CASSYGAGGFNEQFF. Complete variable domain (other parts from reference TRBV7-9 and TRBJ2-1): DTGVSQNPRHKITKRGQNVTFRCDPISEHNRLYWYRQTLGQGPEFLTYFQNEAQLEKSRLLSDRFSAERPKGSFSTLEIQRTEQGDSAMYLCASSYGAGGFNEQFFGPGTRLTVL.

This chain uses TRBV7-9 with TRBJ2-3; TRBD2 aligns across 8 bases. Looked up from germline, CDR1 is SEHNR and CDR2 is FQNEAQ (reference sequence). V trimming: 10 bases; J trimming: 2 bases; junction bases outside the gene matches: 17. This CDR3 contains 17 residues. The CDR3 is CATPAGTSSEITDTQYF. The CDR3 coding sequence is TGTGCCACCCCAGCCGGGACTAGTTCCGAAATCACAGATACGCAGTATTTT.

The chain couples TRBV30 to TRBJ1-2; 7 nucleotides match TRBD1. Germline trimming cut 3 bases from V and 4 bases from J; bases unmatched to any gene: 8. The CDR3 has 14 residues. Germline V gene lookup returns CDR1 GTSNPN and CDR2 SVGIG (reference sequence). This chain's CDR3 is CAWRHTGESYGYTF. As DNA, the CDR3 is TGTGCCTGGAGACATACAGGGGAAAGCTATGGCTACACCTTC. Drawing the rest from reference TRBV30 and TRBJ1-2, the complete variable domain is SQTIHQWPATLVQPVGSPLSLECTVEGTSNPNLYWYRQAAGRGLQLLFYSVGIGQISSEVPQNLSASRPQDRQFILSSKKLLLSDSGFYLCAWRHTGESYGYTFGSGTRLTVV.

This chain connects TRBV27 to TRBJ2-1; 10 bases agree with TRBD2. J lost 8 bases, V lost 2 bases, and 3 bases had no gene match. This CDR3 region has 14 residues. CDR1 and CDR2 (germline): MNHEY, SMNVEV (reference sequence). CDR3 region: CASSLTSGKHEQFF. CDR3 nucleotide sequence: TGTGCCAGCAGTTTAACTAGCGGGAAACATGAGCAGTTCTTC.

The chain combines TRBV6-5 with TRBJ2-3; a possible D gene is TRBD1 (6 bases). The V end lost 10 bases, the J end lost 4 bases, and 18 bases lay between the germline ends. The CDR3 is 14 residues long. Germline V gene lookup returns CDR1 MNHEY and CDR2 SVGAGI. CDR3 DNA: TGTGCCAACCCACAGGGAAGCTCGCCAGATACGCAGTATTTT. This encodes CANPQGSSPDTQYF.

This rearrangement joins TRBV5-5 to TRBJ2-5, with 9 bases that match TRBD1. Germline-derived CDR1 and CDR2 are SGHKS and YYEKEE (reference sequence). Losses at the gene ends were 4 bases for V and 1 base for J; bases not matched to a gene: 2. This CDR3 has 14 residues. The CDR3 DNA sequence: TGTGCCAGCAGCCGGGACAGGGTCCAAGAGACCCAGTACTTC. Translation: CASSRDRVQETQYF. Combining the CDR3 with reference TRBV5-5 and TRBJ2-5 gives the whole variable domain DAGVTQSPTHLIKTRGQQVTLRCSPISGHKSVSWYQQVLGQGPQFIFQYYEKEERGRGNFPDRFSARQFPNYSSELNVNALLLGDSALYLCASSRDRVQETQYFGPGTRLLVL.

This chain links TRBV5-4 with TRBJ2-7; D is ambiguous. V was trimmed by 4 bases and J by 7 bases, leaving 12 bases between them. Germline V gene sequence: CDR1 SGHNT, CDR2 YYREEE (reference sequence). This CDR3 is built from 12 residues. DNA for the CDR3: TGTGCCAGCAGCCCTGAACGTCGGGAGCAGTACTTC. Translating gives CASSPERREQYF. Looking up the rest from reference TRBV5-4 and TRBJ2-7 gives the full variable domain: ETGVTQSPTHLIKTRGQQVTLRCSSQSGHNTVSWYQQALGQGPQFIFQYYREEENGRGNFPPRFSGLQFPNYSSELNVNALELDDSALYLCASSPERREQYFGPGTRLTVT.

This clone was detected only once. The V call is TRBV5-4, the J call TRBJ2-1; TRBD2 matches 12 bases. J lost 7 bases, V lost 4 bases, and 9 bases had no gene match. This CDR3 spans 16 amino acids. Germline CDR1 SGHNT, CDR2 YYREEE (reference sequence). The DNA for the CDR3 is TGTGCCAGCAGCCAGGACGGACTAGCGGGGATTAATGAGCAGTTCTTC. It encodes CASSQDGLAGINEQFF.

This chain links TRBV6-2 or TRBV6-3 with TRBJ2-7; D is possibly TRBD2 (5 bases). CDR3 size: 17 residues. The V end was cut by 5 bases, the J end by 0 bases, with 20 bases between. The germline V gene has CDR1 MNHEY and CDR2 SVGEGT. CDR3 bases: TGTGCCAGCAGTATCGCCATGGAGGAGATAAGCTCCTACGAGCAGTACTTC. Its protein is CASSIAMEEISSYEQYF.

This chain uses TRBV19 with TRBJ2-1, with D possibly TRBD2 on 6 matching bases. CDR3 length: 15 residues. Germline V gives CDR1 LNHDA, CDR2 SQIVND (reference sequence). V was clipped by 6 bases and J by 9 bases, with 21 bases between them. This chain's CDR3 is CASRDFTAGRIEQFF. In nucleotides, the CDR3 is TGTGCCAGTAGAGATTTTACGGCGGGGCGGATTGAGCAGTTCTTC. Full variable domain (missing parts from reference TRBV19 and TRBJ2-1): DGGITQSPKYLFRKEGQNVTLSCEQNLNHDAMYWYRQDPGQGLRLIYYSQIVNDFQKGDIAEGYSVSREKKESFPLTVTSAQKNPTAFYLCASRDFTAGRIEQFFGPGTRLTVL.

This chain joins TRBV6-6 and TRBJ2-1, with D maybe TRBD2 (6 bases). Germline CDR1 is MNHNY and CDR2 is SVGAGI (reference sequence). V lost 6 bases to trimming and J lost 7 bases, with 19 bases between them. The CDR3 loop spans 15 amino acids. The CDR3: CASSYRTGVYNEQFF. CDR3 in DNA: TGTGCCAGCAGCTACAGAACGGGAGTGTATAATGAGCAGTTCTTC.

The rearrangement links TRBV28 to TRBJ2-3; 10 bases are a match to TRBD2. Germline loops: CDR1 MDHEN, CDR2 SYDVKM. After removal of 6 bases from V and 4 bases from J, the junction contained 16 bases not matched to a gene. This CDR3 has 18 amino acids. The CDR3 here is CASSQPQILAGVSDTQYF. CDR3 sequence (DNA): TGTGCCAGCAGCCAACCCCAAATCCTAGCGGGAGTGTCAGATACGCAGTATTTT.

CDR3 amino acids: CASSYTGGTYNEQFF. The DNA of the CDR3 is TGTGCCAGCAGTTATACGGGAGGTACCTACAATGAGCAGTTCTTC. The chain uses TRBV6-5 and TRBJ2-1, with TRBD2 identical over 7 bases. The CDR3 is 15 amino acids. Germline CDR1 is MNHEY and CDR2 is SVGAGI. V gave up 3 bases and J gave up 2 bases; unmatched junction bases: 4.

The chain uses TRBV9 and TRBJ1-2; 8 bases agree with TRBD1. Germline trimming cut 4 bases from V and 0 bases from J; bases unmatched to any gene: 8. Germline values: CDR1 SGDLS, CDR2 YYNGEE. The CDR3 sequence is 16 residues long. The CDR3 here is CASSPDRGRANYGYTF. The CDR3 region has the DNA TGTGCCAGCAGCCCAGACAGGGGCCGAGCTAACTATGGCTACACCTTC. The complete variable domain, with remaining parts taken from reference TRBV9 and TRBJ1-2, reads DSGVTQTPKHLITATGQRVTLRCSPRSGDLSVYWYQQSLDQGLQFLIQYYNGEERAKGNILERFSAQQFPDLHSELNLSSLELGDSALYFCASSPDRGRANYGYTFGSGTRLTVV.